A single sample is the source of the 5 T cell receptor beta chains below, sequenced in a study of radiation and T cells in renal cell carcinoma. Some clones are missing from TCRdb's copy, which holds only in-frame ones; the method was immunoSEQ multiplex PCR. The sample records about 90,000 clones, around 85% being singletons. Time point reported: blood 4 weeks post-SBRT, at nephrectomy. Treatment noted: 15 Gy SBRT to primary tumor, nephrectomy 4 weeks later. Sample: blood, taken from a patient whose treatment included radiotherapy and nephrectomy. The receptors originated from a man in his forties or fifties with renal cell carcinoma.

The rearrangement links TRBV7-9 to TRBJ2-1, with a tentative D call TRBD2 (6 bases). The germline CDR1 and CDR2 sequences are SEHNR and FQNEAQ (reference sequence). The CDR3 is 16 residues long. Trimming took off 0 bases at V and 4 bases at J, with 13 bases between the two ends. The CDR3 nucleotides read TGTGCCAGCAGCTTAGCGGCGGGAAGTTATTACAATGAGCAGTTCTTC. Protein product: CASSLAAGSYYNEQFF.

The rearrangement links TRBV19 to TRBJ2-7; 8 bases agree with TRBD1. Germline-derived CDR1 and CDR2 are LNHDA and SQIVND (reference sequence). This CDR3 contains 14 residues. J was trimmed by 7 bases and V by 3 bases; bases with no gene match: 8. The CDR3 bases are TGTGCCAGTAGTATCGGGCAGGGGGCGGGAGAGCAGTACTTC. Its protein is CASSIGQGAGEQYF.

The chain joins TRBV27 to TRBJ1-4; D ambiguous. Looked up from germline, CDR1 is MNHEY and CDR2 is SMNVEV (reference sequence). The ends were cut back, 4 bases at V and 8 bases at J, with 17 bases in the middle. This CDR3 spans 15 amino acids. CDR3 coding DNA: TGTGCCAGCAGTTACCGAGGGAGAATGATCGAAAAACTGTTTTTT. It translates to CASSYRGRMIEKLFF. The variable domain in full, completed from reference TRBV27 and TRBJ1-4, reads EAQVTQNPRYLITVTGKKLTVTCSQNMNHEYMSWYRQDPGLGLRQIYYSMNVEVTDKGDVPEGYKVSRKEKRNFPLILESPSPNQTSLYFCASSYRGRMIEKLFFGSGTQLSVL.

This clone was picked up a small number of times. The chain employs TRBV4-3 and TRBJ1-2, with 9 nucleotides matching TRBD1. Germline lookup yields CDR1 LGHNA and CDR2 YSLEER. The CDR3 has 13 residues. The J segment lost 5 bases and the V segment lost 3 bases, leaving 1 base of the junction unmatched. Here the CDR3 DNA reads TGCGCCAGCAGCCAGGGACAGGGATATGGCTACACCTTC. This sequence encodes CASSQGQGYGYTF.

The genes are TRBV4-1 and TRBJ2-5; 7 nucleotides line up with TRBD2. CDR3 size: 15 residues. V lost 0 bases to trimming and J lost 5 bases; unmatched junction nucleotides: 6. Germline CDR1 and CDR2: MGHRA and YSYEKL. CDR3 DNA sequence: TGCGCCAGCAGCCAAGATAGGGAGGGGCCGGAGACCCAGTACTTC. It encodes CASSQDREGPETQYF.